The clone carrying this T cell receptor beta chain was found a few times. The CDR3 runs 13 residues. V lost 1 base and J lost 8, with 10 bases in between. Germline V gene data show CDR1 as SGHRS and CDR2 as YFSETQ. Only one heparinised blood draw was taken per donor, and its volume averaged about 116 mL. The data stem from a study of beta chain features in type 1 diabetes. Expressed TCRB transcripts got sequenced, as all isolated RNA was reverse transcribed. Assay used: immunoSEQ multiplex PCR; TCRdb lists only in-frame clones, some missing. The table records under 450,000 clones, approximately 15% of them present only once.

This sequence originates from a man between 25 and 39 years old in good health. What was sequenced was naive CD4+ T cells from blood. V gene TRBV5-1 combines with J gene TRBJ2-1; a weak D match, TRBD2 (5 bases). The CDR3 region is CASSLSGLDEQFF. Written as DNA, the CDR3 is TGCGCCAGCAGCTTGAGCGGTTTGGATGAGCAGTTCTTC.